Listed below are T cell receptor beta chains from one sample, sequenced in a study of regulatory T cells in long-lasting Graves disease. One entry per CDR3 protein, called by TCRdb with MiXCR from the multiplex PCR reads. The sample comprises approximately 400,000 distinct CDR3 sequences, roughly 15% of which are singletons, and about 20% rests with the top ten. Source: peripheral blood mononuclear cells (PBMCs), taken at new diagnosis, from a patient treated with antithyroid drugs. These receptors originate from a female donor with Graves disease. The CDR3 runs from the conserved cysteine through the conserved F or W. A D gene is named only where the DNA matches it firmly. Clone size is not always given. Where it is, it says once, few, many or a class for expanded clones.

>many|TRBJ1-2|-|TRBV20-1
TGCAGTGCTGGTACCGTATCAGGGAGGTATGGCTACACCTTC
CSAGTVSGRYGYTF
>many|TRBJ1-5|-|TRBV20-1
TGCAGTGCTAGCCAGCCCAATCAGCCCCAGCATTTT
CSASQPNQPQHF
>many|TRBJ2-3|-|TRBV11-2
TGTGCCAGCATTGATAGGCGGATCTTCACAGATACGCAGTATTTT
CASIDRRIFTDTQYF
>many|TRBJ2-3|TRBD2|TRBV12-3/TRBV12-4
TGTGCCAGCAAAGCGGGGGCCGGAAATACGCAGTATTTT
CASKAGAGNTQYF
>many|TRBJ2-2|-|TRBV12-3/TRBV12-4
TGTGCCAGCAGTTTACAGGGTTTCACCGGGGAGCTGTTTTTT
CASSLQGFTGELFF
>many|TRBJ2-3|TRBD2|TRBV27
TGTGCCAGCAGTCCCCGGGGTTGGGCGGGGGGGACGGGAGCAGATACGCAGTATTTT
CASSPRGWAGGTGADTQYF
>few|TRBJ1-1|-|TRBV6-1
TGTGCCAGCATCGAGAGGGTGGGGACTGAAGCTTTCTTT
CASIERVGTEAFF
>-|TRBJ1-6|-|TRBV5-1
TGCGCCAGCAGCTCGACAGGAAGAAATTCACCCCTCCACTTT
CASSSTGRNSPLHF
>many|TRBJ1-6|-|TRBV4-3
TGCGCCAGCAGCCAAGATCAGGCACAGGTTAATTCACCCCTCCACTTT
CASSQDQAQVNSPLHF
>-|TRBJ2-1|-|TRBV11-2
TGTGCCAGCAGACGGGTCAGGGGCTCCCGGCCCCATGAGCAGTTCTTC
CASRRVRGSRPHEQFF
>-|TRBJ2-7|TRBD1|TRBV4-3
TGCGCCAGCAGCCAAGATCTGGGACAGGGGGTCTGGGAGCAGTACTTC
CASSQDLGQGVWEQYF
>many|TRBJ1-1|-|TRBV9
TGTGCCAGCAGCGGGGGGGGGGAGTCAACTGAAGCTTTCTTT
CASSGGGESTEAFF
>many|TRBJ2-7|-|TRBV20-1
TGCAGTGCTAGCCTGGCCCCCTACGAGCAGTACTTC
CSASLAPYEQYF
>many|TRBJ2-3|TRBD2|TRBV27
TGTGCCAGCAGTTCCCCACGACTAGCGGCAAGCACAGATACGCAGTATTTT
CASSSPRLAASTDTQYF
>many|TRBJ1-2|-|TRBV9
TGTGCCAGCAGCGTAGTAGGCGGGCCAGGCTATGGCTACACCTTC
CASSVVGGPGYGYTF
>-|TRBJ1-2|-|TRBV10-2
TGCGCCAGCAGTGAGATAGTAAACTATGGCTACACCTTC
CASSEIVNYGYTF
>many|TRBJ1-5|-|TRBV28
TGTGCCAGCAGTTTATATCGCGGCAGGAGTAGCAATCAGCCCCAGCATTTT
CASSLYRGRSSNQPQHF
>-|TRBJ2-7|TRBD1|TRBV6-2/TRBV6-3
TGTGCCAGCAGTGAACAGGGGGCTGTCGAGCAGTACTTC
CASSEQGAVEQYF
>-|TRBJ2-2|-|TRBV3-1
TGTGCCAGCAGCCAAGATTCCGTGTCGGACTACCCTCCCGGGGAGCTGTTTTTT
CASSQDSVSDYPPGELFF
>many|TRBJ2-5|-|TRBV28
TGTGCCAGCAGTCCACTACTAGCGACAGGGGAGACCCAGTACTTC
CASSPLLATGETQYF
>-|TRBJ1-2|-|TRBV19
TGTGCCAGTAGTATGTCCCACAGATCTAACTATGGCTACACCTTC
CASSMSHRSNYGYTF
>many|TRBJ2-5|-|TRBV7-9
TGTGCCAGCAGCCGCCGAAGGGGTCAAGGGCAAGAGACCCAGTACTTC
CASSRRRGQGQETQYF
>many|TRBJ1-3|-|TRBV7-9
TGTGCCAGCAGCTTAGACGGTCGAGTGGCCACCATATATTTT
CASSLDGRVATIYF
>many|TRBJ1-5|-|TRBV7-8
TGTGCCAGCAGCCCCGAGGCAGGGGCTGTGGGCAATCAGCCCCAGCATTTT
CASSPEAGAVGNQPQHF
>many|TRBJ2-3|-|TRBV7-9
TGTGCCAGCAGCTTAAGGTCAGATACGCAGTATTTT
CASSLRSDTQYF
>many|TRBJ1-1|-|TRBV10-3
TGTGCCATCAGTGAGTCCCCATCAGAGGCTTTCTTT
CAISESPSEAFF
>many|TRBJ1-1|-|TRBV12-3/TRBV12-4
TGTGCCAGCAGTGACAGGCCCTCTGAAGCTTTCTTT
CASSDRPSEAFF
>many|TRBJ1-2|-|TRBV19
TGTGCCAGTAGTTCTGACAGATATGGCTACACCTTC
CASSSDRYGYTF
>many|TRBJ1-1|-|TRBV5-1
TGCGCCAGCAGCTTGGACCTCGGGCGGGGAGAAGCTTTCTTT
CASSLDLGRGEAFF
>-|TRBJ2-1|-|TRBV28
TGTGCCAGCAGTGTTGGGACATACAGTTACAATGAGCAGTTCTTC
CASSVGTYSYNEQFF
>many|TRBJ1-5|-|TRBV27
TGTGCCAGCAGCTTCCAGGGTGGCAATCAGCCCCAGCATTTT
CASSFQGGNQPQHF
>many|TRBJ2-3|TRBD2|TRBV6-2/TRBV6-3
TGTGCCAGCAGTTACCGGACTAGCGGGAGTCGGACAGATACGCAGTATTTT
CASSYRTSGSRTDTQYF
>many|TRBJ1-1|-|TRBV24-1
TGTGCCACCAGTGACCCCGGGAAAACTGAAGCTTTCTTT
CATSDPGKTEAFF
>many|TRBJ2-5|-|TRBV12-5
TGTGCTAGTGGTTTGGAAGAGACCCAGTACTTC
CASGLEETQYF
>many|TRBJ1-2|TRBD1|TRBV6-1
TGTGCCAGCACTACGACAGGGGGCTACACCTTC
CASTTTGGYTF
>few|TRBJ2-2|-|TRBV5-1
TGCGCCAGCAGCTTGACGCCGACAGGGATGGGCGGGGAGCCGTTTTTT
CASSLTPTGMGGEPFF
>few|TRBJ1-1|-|TRBV4-1
TGCGCCAGCAGCCAATGGTCGATAGGGTTCTCCGCAGGGTTGAACACTGAAGCTTTCTTT
CASSQWSIGFSAGLNTEAFF
>many|TRBJ2-5|-|TRBV2
TGTGCCAGCAGTGGGTACGTGGGAGCCCAAGAGACCCAGTACTTC
CASSGYVGAQETQYF
>-|TRBJ2-1|-|TRBV14
TGTGCCAGCAGCCAAGATGCAGGGTCCTACAATGAGCAGTTCTTC
CASSQDAGSYNEQFF
>many|TRBJ1-1|-|TRBV7-8
TGTGCCAGCAGCTTAGTGGGGGGGACTCGGAACACTGAAGCTTTCTTT
CASSLVGGTRNTEAFF
>many|TRBJ1-5|-|TRBV27
TGTGCCAGCAGCCCAGCGGGGGGGGATAGCAATCAGCCCCAGCATTTT
CASSPAGGDSNQPQHF
>many|TRBJ2-3|TRBD1|TRBV6-2/TRBV6-3
TGTGCCAGCAGTCGTCCGGGACAGGGCGCAGATACGCAGTATTTT
CASSRPGQGADTQYF
>few|TRBJ2-4|-|TRBV4-1
TGCGCCAGCAGCCAAGGGTCCATAGCCAAAAACATTCAGTACTTC
CASSQGSIAKNIQYF
>many|TRBJ1-2|-|TRBV20-1
TGCAGTGCTAGCGGGGGCAGGGGTCGCTCGCTTGGCTACACCTTC
CSASGGRGRSLGYTF
>many|TRBJ2-5|-|TRBV29-1
TGCAGCGTTGAAGAATGGGGTGAAGAGACCCAGTACTTC
CSVEEWGEETQYF
>few|TRBJ1-5|-|TRBV3-1
TGTGCCAGCAGCCAAGATTTTGGGGGGCCCGGCAATCAGCCCCAGCATTTT
CASSQDFGGPGNQPQHF
>few|TRBJ2-2|TRBD1|TRBV5-4
TGTGCCAGCAGCTCCGCTATGACAGGGGGTATCAACACCGGGGAGCTGTTTTTT
CASSSAMTGGINTGELFF
>-|TRBJ1-1|-|TRBV3-2
TGTGCCAGCAGCTTCCAAACACGGAACACTGAAGCTTTCTTT
CASSFQTRNTEAFF